This T cell receptor beta chain was retrieved from a study of OX40 agonist ivuxolimab in advanced cancers. The overall study: At doses from 0.01 to 10 mg/kg, patients were given intravenous ivuxolimab every 2 weeks. Partial responses were recorded for three patients, including one with hepatocellular carcinoma and two with cutaneous melanoma. Past anti-PD-1, anti-PD-L1 or anti-CTLA-4 therapy was accepted, and 40% had received some.

This CDR3 comprises 14 residues. With 8 bases clipped from V and 5 bases from J, the junction kept 6 bases outside the gene matches. The germline V gene has CDR1 LNHDA and CDR2 SQIVND (reference sequence). Sampled blood was obtained at baseline, cycle 4 day 1, and cycle 7 day 1. Only in-frame clones appear in the TCRdb table, and some are missing; sequencing was by immunoSEQ multiplex PCR. The sample consists of approximately 67,000 clones, 85% of them appearing once. The sample in question was CD4+ or CD8+ T cells sorted from blood, obtained in a trial of the OX40 agonist ivuxolimab. This chain links TRBV19 with TRBJ2-1, with 10 nucleotides matching TRBD2. This TCR derives from an adult with an advanced solid tumor such as melanoma, head and neck, liver or kidney cancer. CDR3 loop: CASGSSGGDNEQFF. The CDR3 bases are TGTGCCAGTGGGTCTAGCGGGGGTGACAATGAGCAGTTCTTC.